This entry lists 18 T cell receptor beta chains sequenced from one sample in a study of graft-versus-host responses after intestinal transplantation (dated by TCRdb to the early 2020s). These receptors' antigens are unknown. Receptor libraries were prepared by the immunoSEQ multiplex PCR assay. Entries here come from immuneACCESS through TCRdb and include only in-frame sequences with V and J called. Some clones fail to appear in such tables; in the studies checked, an unresolved V gene covers under half of the shortfall, and the cause of the remainder is unknown. The sample yields over 80,000 clones; 91% were counted once. Of the sample, more than 0.15% is held by the ten largest clones. The time point label of this sample denotes: cells obtained before transplantation from donor or recipient. The sequencing here drew on unstimulated CD4+ T cells sorted from spleen or lymph node cells, taken before transplant. These receptors came from a human donor who was the organ donor for an intestinal transplant.

This clone was recorded once. This chain joins TRBV21-1 and TRBJ2-5; the table's D call of TRBD2 was not tested on the DNA. TRBV21-1 is an annotated pseudogene. This CDR3 contains 14 residues. CDR3 protein: CASRVAGYQETQYF. In DNA, the CDR3 is TGTGCCAGCCGGGTAGCGGGGTACCAAGAGACCCAGTACTTC.

V usage is TRBV4-3 and J usage is TRBJ2-1; D perhaps matches TRBD2 (5 bases). Trimming shortened V by 1 base and J by 2 bases, and 15 bases separated the two germline ends. The CDR3 spans 17 residues. The germline V gene encodes CDR1 LGHNA and CDR2 YSLEER. The CDR3 protein is CASSQVGPSIAYNEQFF. DNA of the CDR3: TGCGCCAGCAGCCAAGTAGGTCCTAGCATCGCCTACAATGAGCAGTTCTTC.

The chain couples TRBV7-2 to TRBJ1-3, with no clear D. The ends were cut back, 1 base at V and 0 bases at J, with 13 bases in the middle. The CDR3 sequence is 17 residues long. Looked up from germline, CDR1 is SGHTA and CDR2 is FQGNSA. The CDR3 is CASSLGRGYSSGNTIYF. The CDR3 region has the DNA TGTGCCAGCAGCTTAGGGCGCGGATACTCCTCTGGAAACACCATATATTTT.

This clone was seen once. The CDR3 reads CASGLPPAGDGYGYTF. CDR3 in DNA: TGTGCTAGTGGTCTCCCCCCTGCGGGAGACGGCTATGGCTACACCTTC. The gene calls are TRBV12-5 and TRBJ1-2; no firm D call. The V and J ends lost 5 bases and 4 bases respectively, with 20 bases between them. This CDR3 comprises 16 residues. Per germline, CDR1 LGHNT and CDR2 FRNRAP.

The chain joins TRBV7-9 to TRBJ1-1; D call uncertain. The CDR3 is 13 amino acids. Germline values: CDR1 SEHNR, CDR2 FQNEAQ (reference sequence). Trimming pared 4 bases from V and 4 bases from J, leaving 10 bases between. The CDR3 is CASSSDEGTEAFF. For the CDR3, the DNA is TGTGCCAGCAGCTCAGACGAGGGCACTGAAGCTTTCTTT. The variable domain in full, with the rest retrieved from reference TRBV7-9 and TRBJ1-1, is DTGVSQNPRHKITKRGQNVTFRCDPISEHNRLYWYRQTLGQGPEFLTYFQNEAQLEKSRLLSDRFSAERPKGSFSTLEIQRTEQGDSAMYLCASSSDEGTEAFFGQGTRLTVV.

The genes are TRBV5-5 and TRBJ1-1, with 7 bases matching TRBD1. The CDR3 sequence is 14 residues long. Per the germline V gene, CDR1 is SGHKS and CDR2 is YYEKEE (reference sequence). The trim removed 4 bases at V and 0 bases at J, leaving 3 bases unmatched. CDR3 in DNA: TGTGCCAGCAGCCCGACAGGGATGAACACTGAAGCTTTCTTT. It specifies CASSPTGMNTEAFF.

The V and J genes are TRBV27 and TRBJ1-6; no clear D. The germline gives CDR1 MNHEY, CDR2 SMNVEV (reference sequence). The CDR3 has 12 amino acids. V was clipped by 2 bases and J by 9 bases, with 5 bases between them. The chain's CDR3 is CASSLQISPLHF. The CDR3 DNA sequence: TGTGCCAGCAGTTTACAGATTTCACCCCTCCACTTT.

The rearrangement uses TRBV13 and TRBJ2-3, with 11 positions matching TRBD2. The CDR3 loop spans 17 amino acids. Germline values: CDR1 PRHDT, CDR2 FYEKMQ (reference sequence). V was pared by 4 bases and J by 6 bases, with 12 bases of the junction left unmatched. CDR3 amino acids: CASSYRSSGGRWDTQYF. CDR3 DNA: TGTGCCAGCAGCTACCGATCTAGCGGGGGGCGTTGGGATACGCAGTATTTT. The variable domain in full, completed from reference TRBV13 and TRBJ2-3, reads AAGVIQSPRHLIKEKRETATLKCYPIPRHDTVYWYQQGPGQDPQFLISFYEKMQSDKGSIPDRFSAQQFSDYHSELNMSSLELGDSALYFCASSYRSSGGRWDTQYFGPGTRLTVL.

The rearrangement links TRBV15 to TRBJ2-7, with D perhaps matching TRBD2 (6 bases). The germline V gene encodes CDR1 LNHNV and CDR2 YYDKDF (reference sequence). With 5 bases removed from V and 6 bases from J, the gap between germline ends came to 17 bases. There are 14 residues in the CDR3. The CDR3 region is CATSLMEGFGEQYF. The CDR3 DNA follows: TGTGCCACCAGCCTGATGGAGGGATTCGGCGAGCAGTACTTC.

This clone occurred a few times. This chain joins TRBV7-9 and TRBJ2-4; TRBD2 matches 14 bases. This CDR3 is built from 13 residues. Germline V gene data show CDR1 as SEHNR and CDR2 as FQNEAQ (reference sequence). V gave up 5 bases and J gave up 11 bases; unmatched junction bases: 2. In DNA, the CDR3 is TGTGCCAGCAGCGGACTAGCGGGGGGCCTTCAGTACTTC. Translated, it gives CASSGLAGGLQYF. The whole variable domain, filled in from reference TRBV7-9 and TRBJ2-4, reads DTGVSQNPRHKITKRGQNVTFRCDPISEHNRLYWYRQTLGQGPEFLTYFQNEAQLEKSRLLSDRFSAERPKGSFSTLEIQRTEQGDSAMYLCASSGLAGGLQYFGAGTRLSVL.

The rearrangement links TRBV19 to TRBJ1-5; maybe TRBD1 (5 bases). The CDR3 spans 12 residues. Deletions cut 9 bases from V and 6 bases from J, with 12 bases between. The germline V gene encodes CDR1 LNHDA and CDR2 SQIVND (reference sequence). This CDR3 is CASQSGIQPQHF. CDR3 coding DNA: TGTGCCAGCCAATCAGGGATTCAGCCCCAGCATTTT.

The genes are TRBV19 and TRBJ1-2; weak D call: TRBD1 (5 bases). This CDR3 is built from 14 residues. Germline V gene sequence: CDR1 LNHDA, CDR2 SQIVND (reference sequence). V gave up 5 bases and J gave up 2 bases, with 12 bases separating them. The CDR3 loop is CASSPARANYGYTF. The CDR3 nucleotides are TGTGCCAGTAGTCCCGCCAGGGCGAACTATGGCTACACCTTC.

V gene TRBV11-2 combines with J gene TRBJ1-1, with TRBD1 identical over 8 bases. This CDR3 comprises 15 residues. After removal of 5 bases from V and 3 bases from J, the junction contained 8 bases not matched to a gene. The germline V gene encodes CDR1 SGHAT and CDR2 FQNNGV. The CDR3 DNA is TGTGCCAGCAGCCCCGGACAGGGTGTGTACACTGAAGCTTTCTTT. Translated, it gives CASSPGQGVYTEAFF. Full variable domain (outside the CDR3, taken from reference TRBV11-2 and TRBJ1-1): EAGVAQSPRYKIIEKRQSVAFWCNPISGHATLYWYQQILGQGPKLLIQFQNNGVVDDSQLPKDRFSAERLKGVDSTLKIQPAKLEDSAVYLCASSPGQGVYTEAFFGQGTRLTVV.

V usage is TRBV6-6 and J usage is TRBJ1-2, with TRBD1 identical over 7 bases. V was pared by 6 bases and J by 7 bases, with 5 bases of the junction left unmatched. This CDR3 is 12 amino acids long. Germline-derived CDR1 and CDR2 are MNHNY and SVGAGI (reference sequence). CDR3 in DNA: TGTGCCAGCAGCCCAAACAGGGGTGGCTACACCTTC. Its protein product is CASSPNRGGYTF.

The chain couples TRBV2 to TRBJ2-5; possible D gene TRBD1, 5 bases. Germline V gives CDR1 SNHLY, CDR2 FYNNEI. The CDR3 sequence is 12 residues long. V was cut by 7 bases and J by 5 bases, with 11 bases left in between. DNA of the CDR3: TGTGCCAGCAATTCAGCAGGGGAGACCCAGTACTTC. Residues: CASNSAGETQYF.

The chain links TRBV29-1 to TRBJ1-1, with TRBD1 identical over 9 bases. This CDR3 is built from 13 residues. Germline V lookup: CDR1 SQVTM, CDR2 ANQGSEA. The V segment lost 7 bases and the J segment 4 bases; nucleotides outside the gene matches: 7. CDR3 loop: CSAETGGITEAFF. CDR3 nucleotides: TGCAGCGCAGAAACAGGGGGCATCACTGAAGCTTTCTTT.

The V gene is TRBV5-1, the J gene TRBJ1-3, with 8 bases lining up with TRBD1. The CDR3 length is 15 residues. Germline V gene data show CDR1 as SGHRS and CDR2 as YFSETQ. After removal of 4 bases from V and 4 bases from J, the junction contained 7 bases not matched to a gene. The CDR3 nucleotides read TGCGCCAGCAGCACGGGGACAGGAGGGGGAAACACCATATATTTT. It translates to CASSTGTGGGNTIYF.

The rearrangement joins TRBV6-4 to TRBJ2-2, with D possibly being TRBD2 (5 bases). Between the trimmed V and J ends, which lost 0 bases and 6 bases, there was a span of 8 bases. This CDR3 spans 14 amino acids. CDR1 MRHNA and CDR2 SNTAGT come from the germline V gene. CDR3 sequence (DNA): TGTGCCAGCAGTGACTCGTCGAGGGCCGGGGAGCTGTTTTTT. Encoded protein: CASSDSSRAGELFF.